This TCR beta chain was sequenced for a study of T cell repertoires in cytomegalovirus infection. Study background: Based on public TCR beta signatures, there were indications of CMV infection and of a matching HLA type.

CDR3 length: 19 residues. Trimming at V came to 0 bases and at J to 0 bases, leaving 11 bases not matched to a gene. Germline V gene data show CDR1 as SGHTA and CDR2 as FQGNSA. TCRdb analysed the reads with MiXCR anew, one entry per CDR3 protein. The sample yields approximately 600,000 distinct CDR3 sequences, roughly 42% seen once. This clonotype was counted at least ten times. Its antigen is currently unknown. This receptor was taken from a human donor in good health (CMV status not recorded). Some clones in this sample may be carry-over from other donors' samples. The chain couples TRBV7-2 to TRBJ2-1, with 7 bases lining up with TRBD2. The specimen was cultured PBMCs, collected from culture after CMV antigen stimulation. The CDR3 DNA reads TGTGCCAGCAGCTTAGCGGGGGGGGTAGCGCTAAGCTCCTACAATGAGCAGTTCTTC. The encoded protein is CASSLAGGVALSSYNEQFF.